The sequence of this TCR beta chain was determined in a study of blood T cell repertoires in COVID-19. Study-wide context: Sites across the United States, Italy and Spain contributed samples from acute and convalescent COVID-19. T cells, B-cell-depleted T cells, or PBMCs supplied cDNA or gDNA.

Germline V CDR1 and CDR2: SGHTA, FQGNSA. The V gene end was trimmed by 1 base and the J gene end by 9 bases; junction bases not matched to a gene: 12. There are 15 residues in the CDR3. Per the study methods: Nucleated cell number was recorded as an estimate derived from reference gene primer amplification. Clones were sequenced by immunoSEQ multiplex PCR, and TCRdb holds only the in-frame ones, with some missing. The V and J calls and clone size are taken from that table; D and trimming were inferred from the DNA. Of 210,000 or so clones listed, approximately 81% were seen once; the top ten hold 15% to 20%.

Sequencing was performed on peripheral blood. This chain connects TRBV7-2 to TRBJ2-7; TRBD1 aligns across 7 bases. The clonotype was recovered from a woman of 80 years or more with active or convalescent COVID-19. The DNA for the CDR3 is TGTGCCAGCAGCTTAGTAGGGACAGTCGCTCTTGTGCAGTACTTC. It yields the protein CASSLVGTVALVQYF.